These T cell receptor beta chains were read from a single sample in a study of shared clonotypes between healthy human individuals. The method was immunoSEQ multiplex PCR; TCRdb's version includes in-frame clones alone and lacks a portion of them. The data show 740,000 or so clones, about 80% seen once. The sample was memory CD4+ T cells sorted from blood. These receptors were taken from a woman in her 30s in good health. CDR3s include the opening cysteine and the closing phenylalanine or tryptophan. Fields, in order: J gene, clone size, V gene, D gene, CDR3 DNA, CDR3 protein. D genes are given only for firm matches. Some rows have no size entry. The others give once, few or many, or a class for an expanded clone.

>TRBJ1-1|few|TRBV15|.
TGTGCCACCAGCAGGGTTATCATGAACACTGAAGCTTTCTTT
CATSRVIMNTEAFF
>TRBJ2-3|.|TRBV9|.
TGTGCCAGCAGCGTACGGGGAGGAGGAGATACGCAGTATTTT
CASSVRGGGDTQYF
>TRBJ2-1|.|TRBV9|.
TGTGCCAGCAGCGTAGTGGAATCCAATGAGCAGTTCTTC
CASSVVESNEQFF
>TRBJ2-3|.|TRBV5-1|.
TGCGCCAGCAGCCCCCACGGTGGCGCGGCGGGCACAGATACGCAGTATTTT
CASSPHGGAAGTDTQYF
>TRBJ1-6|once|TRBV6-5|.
TGTGCCAGCAGGGTGTTCGGGGGCTCACCCCTCCACTTT
CASRVFGGSPLHF
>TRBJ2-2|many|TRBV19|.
TGTGCCAGTAGTGCCCAAGGTGGGGGGGAGCTGTTTTTT
CASSAQGGGELFF
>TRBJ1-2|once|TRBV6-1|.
TGTGCCAGCAGGAGCGAACAGGGTAACTATGGCTACACCTTC
CASRSEQGNYGYTF
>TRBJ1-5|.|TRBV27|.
TGTGCCAGCAGTTCCAAGCCCGGGACCGTACAGCCCCAGCATTTT
CASSSKPGTVQPQHF
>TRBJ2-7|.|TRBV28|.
TGTGCCAGCAGTCCCCGGCTAGGCCCCTACGAGCAGTACTTC
CASSPRLGPYEQYF
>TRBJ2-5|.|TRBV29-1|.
TGCAGCGTTGTAACCCAAGGGGACGGCACCCAGTACTTC
CSVVTQGDGTQYF
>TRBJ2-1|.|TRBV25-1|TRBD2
TGTGCCAGCAGTGATGAGTCAGCGGGAGAATCTGATGAGCAGTTCTTC
CASSDESAGESDEQFF
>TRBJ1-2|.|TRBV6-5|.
TGTGCCAGCAGCGGCCGGGGGCGAGGAGACTATGGCTACACCTTC
CASSGRGRGDYGYTF
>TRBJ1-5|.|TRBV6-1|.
TGTGCCAGCAGTGAGGCCGACAGGAGGACTGATAGCAATCAGCCCCAGCATTTT
CASSEADRRTDSNQPQHF
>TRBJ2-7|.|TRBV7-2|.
TGTGCCAGCAGCTTAGGGGGTGGGAACTACGAGCAGTACTTC
CASSLGGGNYEQYF
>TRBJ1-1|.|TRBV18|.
TGTGCCAGCTCGGTGACAGTCCAGAACACTGAAGCTTTCTTT
CASSVTVQNTEAFF
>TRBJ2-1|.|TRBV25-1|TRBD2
TGTGCCAGCAGTTACGCCCGGGAGGGCCTTAATGAGCAGTTCTTC
CASSYAREGLNEQFF
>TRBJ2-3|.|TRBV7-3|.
TGTGCCAGCAGCGGCGGGGCTAGCACAGATACGCAGTATTTT
CASSGGASTDTQYF
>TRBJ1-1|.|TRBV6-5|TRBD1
TGTGCCAGCAGGCGGACAGGGAGGTTTGACACTGAAGCTTTCTTT
CASRRTGRFDTEAFF
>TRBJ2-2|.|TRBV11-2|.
TGTGCCAGCAGCTCCAGGGGTGGGGAGCTGTTTTTT
CASSSRGGELFF
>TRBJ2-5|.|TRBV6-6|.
TGTGCCAGCAGTTACGGGGTTGAGACCCAGTACTTC
CASSYGVETQYF
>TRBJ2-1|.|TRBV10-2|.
TGCGCCAGCAGTGAGTTTATCAATGAGCAGTTCTTC
CASSEFINEQFF
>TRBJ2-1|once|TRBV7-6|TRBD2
TGTGCCAGCAGCTCACTAGCGGGAGTAGGCAATGAGCAGTTCTTC
CASSSLAGVGNEQFF
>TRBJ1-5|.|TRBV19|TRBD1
TGTGCCAGTAGTATTTCCGTTCTTCGGGGACAGAATAGCAATCAGCCCCAGCATTTT
CASSISVLRGQNSNQPQHF
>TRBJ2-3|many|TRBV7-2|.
TGTGCCAGCAGCTTACTAACGAGCACAGATACGCAGTATTTT
CASSLLTSTDTQYF